This T cell receptor delta chain was sequenced during a study of Vδ1+ human thymocytes. The study's findings and limits: Highly polyclonal TRG and TRD repertoires with Gaussian CDR3 length distributions appeared in thymus. The authors advised highly purified populations and single-cell validation. Donors shared many TRG clonotypes but few TRD clonotypes.

This clone was picked up a small number of times. Antigen specificity is unknown. This CDR3 has 18 amino acids. With 2 bases removed from V and 3 bases from J, the gap between germline ends came to 22 bases. Per the germline V gene, CDR1 is TSWWSYY and CDR2 is QGS. Extracted RNA was reverse transcribed into cDNA. The CDR3 regions were amplified by multiplex PCR from V-gene primers to a constant-region primer. TCRdb ran CATT on the multiplex PCR reads. The sample consists of approximately 58,000 delta-chain clones, less than 15% of them appearing once. After alphabeta T cell depletion, CD3+ Vdelta1+ Vdelta2- thymocytes were sorted. Between about 96% and 99.6% of sorted thymocytes were Vdelta1+.

This rearrangement joins TRDV1 to TRDJ1; no reliable D call. The receptor comes from a girl under three years old who had congenital heart surgery. Sequencing used Vdelta1+ gamma-delta thymocytes from the thymus. Subset noted: FACS-sorted CD3+ TCRalphabeta- TCRVdelta1+ TCRVdelta2- thymocytes. The CDR3 DNA reads as TGTGCTCTTGGGGAAACAGTGACTTCAGGACTCAAAGCCGATAAACTCATCTTT. Protein: CALGETVTSGLKADKLIF.